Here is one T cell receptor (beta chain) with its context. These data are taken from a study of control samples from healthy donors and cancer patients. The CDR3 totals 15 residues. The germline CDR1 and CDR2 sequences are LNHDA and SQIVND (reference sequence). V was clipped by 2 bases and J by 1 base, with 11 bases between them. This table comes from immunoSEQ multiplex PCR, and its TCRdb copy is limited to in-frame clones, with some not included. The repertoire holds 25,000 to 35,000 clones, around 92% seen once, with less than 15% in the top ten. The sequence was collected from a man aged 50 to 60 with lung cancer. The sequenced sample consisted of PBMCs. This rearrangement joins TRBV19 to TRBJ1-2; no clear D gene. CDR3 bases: TGTGCCAGTAGTATAATTTGGTTGAGTAACTATGGCTACACCTTC. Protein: CASSIIWLSNYGYTF.